Described below is a single T cell receptor (beta chain) sequence and its context. The sample is drawn from a study of blood T cell repertoires in COVID-19. Study-wide background: COVID-19 samples collected from the United States, Italy and Spain covered acute and convalescent phases. Sources were T cells, B-cell-depleted T cells, or PBMCs; the material itself was cDNA or gDNA.

In the original workflow: Cell counts per sample came from amplifying reference gene primers. The data were produced by immunoSEQ multiplex PCR, yet TCRdb's version contains in-frame clones alone and is incomplete. V and J calls and clone size are given by that table; D and trimming were obtained from the DNA. The sample has some 200,000 clones, approximately 84% seen once; the top ten hold over 6%. The V end lost 4 bases, the J end lost 10 bases, and 13 bases lay between the germline ends. CDR1 and CDR2 (germline): KGHSH, LQKENI. The CDR3 is made up of 12 amino acids. Material: peripheral blood. The V gene is TRBV18, the J gene TRBJ1-1, with D possibly matching TRBD1 (6 bases). This clonotype was obtained from an elderly woman with COVID-19, enrolled during active disease. The CDR3 sequence: CASSLLQGRAFF. DNA for the CDR3: TGTGCCAGCTCACTCCTACAGGGTAGAGCTTTCTTT.